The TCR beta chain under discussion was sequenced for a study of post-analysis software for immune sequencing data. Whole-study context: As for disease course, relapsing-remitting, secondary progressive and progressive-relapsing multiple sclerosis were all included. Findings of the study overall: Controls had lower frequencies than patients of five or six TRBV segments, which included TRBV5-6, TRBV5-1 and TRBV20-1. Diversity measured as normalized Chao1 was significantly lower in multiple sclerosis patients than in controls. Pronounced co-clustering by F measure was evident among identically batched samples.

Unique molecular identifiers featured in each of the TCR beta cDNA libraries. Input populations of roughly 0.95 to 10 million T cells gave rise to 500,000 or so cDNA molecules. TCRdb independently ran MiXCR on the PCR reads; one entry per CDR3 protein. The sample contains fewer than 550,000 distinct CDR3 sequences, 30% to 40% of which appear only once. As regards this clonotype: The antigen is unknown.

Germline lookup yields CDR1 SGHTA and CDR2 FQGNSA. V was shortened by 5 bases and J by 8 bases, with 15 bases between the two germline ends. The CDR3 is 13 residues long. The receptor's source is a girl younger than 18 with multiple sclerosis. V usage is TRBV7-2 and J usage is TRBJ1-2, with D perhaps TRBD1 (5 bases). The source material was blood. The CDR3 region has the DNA TGTGCCAGCAGCCCAAGGCCAGGGCTCGGCTACACCTTC. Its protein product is CASSPRPGLGYTF.